This T cell receptor beta chain is from a study of T cell changes during pregnancy in multiple sclerosis. The CDR3 has 13 residues. In germline, CDR1 is GTSNPN, CDR2 SVGIG (reference sequence). Between the trimmed V and J ends, which lost 4 bases and 4 bases, there was a span of 13 bases. Generated by immunoSEQ multiplex PCR, the TCRdb table keeps only in-frame clones and is missing some. The sample lists 45,000 to 60,000 clones, approximately 94% occurring once. The chain uses TRBV30 and TRBJ1-2; possible D gene TRBD1, 6 bases. This TCR was sampled from a female donor with multiple sclerosis, enrolled in a pregnancy study. Sequenced here: CD4+ T cells from peripheral blood mononuclear cells, sampled before pregnancy. DNA for the CDR3: TGTGCCTGGACGTCGGGACACCGCTATGGCTACACCTTC. Translated, it gives CAWTSGHRYGYTF.